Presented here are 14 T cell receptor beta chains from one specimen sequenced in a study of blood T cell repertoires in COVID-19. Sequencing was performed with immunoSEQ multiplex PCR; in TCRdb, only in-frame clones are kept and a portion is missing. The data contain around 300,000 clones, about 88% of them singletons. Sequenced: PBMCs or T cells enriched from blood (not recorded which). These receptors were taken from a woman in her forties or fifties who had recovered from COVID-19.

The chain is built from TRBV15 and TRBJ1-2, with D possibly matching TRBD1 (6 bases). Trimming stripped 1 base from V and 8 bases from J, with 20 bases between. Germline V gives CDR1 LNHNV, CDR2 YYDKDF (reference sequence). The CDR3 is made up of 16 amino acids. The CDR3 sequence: CATSRGGGRSTQGYTF. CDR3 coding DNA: TGTGCCACCAGCAGAGGGGGGGGGCGCAGTACACAGGGCTACACCTTC.

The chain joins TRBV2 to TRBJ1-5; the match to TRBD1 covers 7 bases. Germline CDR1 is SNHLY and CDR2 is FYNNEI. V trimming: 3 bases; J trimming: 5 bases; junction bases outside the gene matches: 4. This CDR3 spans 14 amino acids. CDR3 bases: TGTGCCAGCAGTGAGGACAGGCCACATCAGCCCCAGCATTTT. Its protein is CASSEDRPHQPQHF.

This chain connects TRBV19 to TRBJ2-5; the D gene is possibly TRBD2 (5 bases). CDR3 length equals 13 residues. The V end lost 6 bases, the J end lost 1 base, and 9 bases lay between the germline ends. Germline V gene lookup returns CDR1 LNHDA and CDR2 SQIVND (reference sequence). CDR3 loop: CASRQAGQETQYF. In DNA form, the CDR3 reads TGTGCCAGTAGGCAGGCGGGCCAAGAGACCCAGTACTTC. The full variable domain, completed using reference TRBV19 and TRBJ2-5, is DGGITQSPKYLFRKEGQNVTLSCEQNLNHDAMYWYRQDPGQGLRLIYYSQIVNDFQKGDIAEGYSVSREKKESFPLTVTSAQKNPTAFYLCASRQAGQETQYFGPGTRLLVL.

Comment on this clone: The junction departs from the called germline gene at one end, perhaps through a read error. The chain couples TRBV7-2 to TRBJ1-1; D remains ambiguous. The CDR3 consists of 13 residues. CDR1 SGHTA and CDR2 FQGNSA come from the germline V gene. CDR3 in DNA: TGTGCCAGCAGCTTCGGACTTAACAATGAAGCTTTCTTT. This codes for CASSFGLNNEAFF.

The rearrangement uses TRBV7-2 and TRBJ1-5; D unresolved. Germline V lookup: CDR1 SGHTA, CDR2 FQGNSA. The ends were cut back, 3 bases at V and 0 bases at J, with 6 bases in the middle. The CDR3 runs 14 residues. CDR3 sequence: CASSFLNSNQPQHF. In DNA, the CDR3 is TGTGCCAGCAGCTTTCTTAATAGCAATCAGCCCCAGCATTTT.

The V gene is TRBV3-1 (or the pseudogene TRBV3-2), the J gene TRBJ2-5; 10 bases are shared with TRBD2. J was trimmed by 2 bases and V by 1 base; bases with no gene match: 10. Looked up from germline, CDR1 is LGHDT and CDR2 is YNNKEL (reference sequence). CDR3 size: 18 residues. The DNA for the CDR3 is TGTGCCAGCAGCCAAGGAGTCTCCCTAGCGGGAGAGCAAGAGACCCAGTACTTC. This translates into CASSQGVSLAGEQETQYF.

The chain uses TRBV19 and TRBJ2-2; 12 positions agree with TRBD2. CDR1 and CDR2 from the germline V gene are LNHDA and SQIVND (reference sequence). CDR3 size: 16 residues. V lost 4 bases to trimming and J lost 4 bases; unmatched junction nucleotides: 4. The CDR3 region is CASSKLAGGTTGELFF. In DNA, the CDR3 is TGTGCCAGTAGTAAACTAGCGGGAGGCACCACCGGGGAGCTGTTTTTT.

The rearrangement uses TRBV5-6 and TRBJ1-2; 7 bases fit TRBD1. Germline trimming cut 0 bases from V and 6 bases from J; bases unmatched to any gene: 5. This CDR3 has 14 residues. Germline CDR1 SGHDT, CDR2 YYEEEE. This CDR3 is CASSLGAGTDGYTF. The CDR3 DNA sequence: TGTGCCAGCAGCTTGGGAGCCGGGACAGATGGCTACACCTTC.

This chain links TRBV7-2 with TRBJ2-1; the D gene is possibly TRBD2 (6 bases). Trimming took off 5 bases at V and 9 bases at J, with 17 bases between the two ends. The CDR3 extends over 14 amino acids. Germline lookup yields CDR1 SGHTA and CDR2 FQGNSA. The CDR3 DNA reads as TGTGCCAGCAGCCCCGGGACTCCTGGGAGTGAGCAGTTCTTC. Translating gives CASSPGTPGSEQFF.

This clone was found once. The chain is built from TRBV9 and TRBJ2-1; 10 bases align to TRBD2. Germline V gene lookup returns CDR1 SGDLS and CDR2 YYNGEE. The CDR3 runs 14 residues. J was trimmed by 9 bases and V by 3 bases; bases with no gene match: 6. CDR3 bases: TGTGCCAGCAGCGGGCTAGCGGGAGTTGGTGAGCAGTTCTTC. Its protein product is CASSGLAGVGEQFF.

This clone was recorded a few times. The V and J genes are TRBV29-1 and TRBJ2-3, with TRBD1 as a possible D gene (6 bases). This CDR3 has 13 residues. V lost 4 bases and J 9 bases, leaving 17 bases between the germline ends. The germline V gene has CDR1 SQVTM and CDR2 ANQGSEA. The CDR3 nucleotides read TGCAGCGTTGTCCACAGGGATTACAGAACGCAGTATTTT. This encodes CSVVHRDYRTQYF.

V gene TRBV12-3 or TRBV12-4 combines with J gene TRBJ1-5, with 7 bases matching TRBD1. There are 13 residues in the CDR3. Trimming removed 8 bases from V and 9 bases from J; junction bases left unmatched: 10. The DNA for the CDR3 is TGTGCCAGCGTTCTCCAGGGGGACGGGCCCCAGCATTTT. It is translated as CASVLQGDGPQHF.

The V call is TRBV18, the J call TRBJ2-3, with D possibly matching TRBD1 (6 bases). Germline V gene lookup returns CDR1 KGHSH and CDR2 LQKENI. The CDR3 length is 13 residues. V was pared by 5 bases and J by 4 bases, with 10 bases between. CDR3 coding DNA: TGTGCCAGCTCAGAAAGGACAGCAGATACGCAGTATTTT. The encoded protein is CASSERTADTQYF.

This CDR3 is CASSLGGGATEAFF. The CDR3 bases are TGTGCCAGCAGCTTGGGCGGGGGGGCCACTGAAGCTTTCTTT. This sequence joins TRBV5-4 and TRBJ1-1; D might be TRBD1 (6 bases). The CDR3 covers 14 residues. CDR1 and CDR2 from the germline V gene are SGHNT and YYREEE (reference sequence). V lost 0 bases and J lost 4, with 10 bases in between.